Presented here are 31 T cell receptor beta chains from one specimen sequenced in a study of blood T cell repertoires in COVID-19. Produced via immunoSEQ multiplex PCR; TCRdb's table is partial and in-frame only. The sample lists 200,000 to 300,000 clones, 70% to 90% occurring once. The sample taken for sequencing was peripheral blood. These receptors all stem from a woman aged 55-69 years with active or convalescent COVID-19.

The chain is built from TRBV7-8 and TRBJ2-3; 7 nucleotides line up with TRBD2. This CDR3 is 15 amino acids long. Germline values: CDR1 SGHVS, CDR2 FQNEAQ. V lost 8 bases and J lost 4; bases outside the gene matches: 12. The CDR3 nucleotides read TGTGCCAGCTCCTCCCCCCAGGGAGGGTCAGATACGCAGTATTTT. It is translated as CASSSPQGGSDTQYF.

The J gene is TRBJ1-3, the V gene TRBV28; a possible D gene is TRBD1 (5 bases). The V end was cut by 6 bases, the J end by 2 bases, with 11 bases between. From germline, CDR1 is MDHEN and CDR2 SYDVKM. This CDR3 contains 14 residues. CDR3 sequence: CASSPPDTGNTIYF. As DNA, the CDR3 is TGTGCCAGCAGCCCCCCGGACACTGGAAACACCATATATTTT.

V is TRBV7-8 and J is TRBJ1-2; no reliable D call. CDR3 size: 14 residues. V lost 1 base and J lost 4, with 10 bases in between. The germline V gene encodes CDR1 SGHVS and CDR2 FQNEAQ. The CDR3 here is CASSLESGVYGYTF. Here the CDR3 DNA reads TGTGCCAGCAGCTTAGAAAGCGGAGTCTATGGCTACACCTTC.

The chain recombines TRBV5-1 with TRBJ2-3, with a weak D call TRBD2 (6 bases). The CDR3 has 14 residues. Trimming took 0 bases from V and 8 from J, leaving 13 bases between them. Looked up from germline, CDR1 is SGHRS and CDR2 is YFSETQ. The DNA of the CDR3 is TGCGCCAGCAGCTTGGAGGGGACTTTGGGTACGCAGTATTTT. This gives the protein CASSLEGTLGTQYF.

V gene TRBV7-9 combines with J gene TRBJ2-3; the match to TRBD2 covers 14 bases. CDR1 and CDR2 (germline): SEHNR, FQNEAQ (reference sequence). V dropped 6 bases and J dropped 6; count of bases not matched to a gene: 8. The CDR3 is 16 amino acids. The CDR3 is CASRPRLAGGPDTQYF. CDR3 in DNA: TGTGCCAGCAGACCTCGACTAGCGGGGGGGCCTGATACGCAGTATTTT.

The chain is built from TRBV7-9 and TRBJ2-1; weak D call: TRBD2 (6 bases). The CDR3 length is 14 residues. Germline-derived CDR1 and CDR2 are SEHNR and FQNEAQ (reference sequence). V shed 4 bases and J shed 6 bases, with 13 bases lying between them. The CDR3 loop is CASSWDSAGNEQFF. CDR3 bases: TGTGCCAGCAGCTGGGACTCCGCCGGCAATGAGCAGTTCTTC.

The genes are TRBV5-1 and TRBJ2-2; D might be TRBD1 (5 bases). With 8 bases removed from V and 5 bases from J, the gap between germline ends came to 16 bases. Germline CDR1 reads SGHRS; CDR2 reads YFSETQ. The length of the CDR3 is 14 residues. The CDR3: CASGQGQETGELFF. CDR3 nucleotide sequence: TGCGCCAGTGGGCAGGGCCAAGAGACCGGGGAGCTGTTTTTT.

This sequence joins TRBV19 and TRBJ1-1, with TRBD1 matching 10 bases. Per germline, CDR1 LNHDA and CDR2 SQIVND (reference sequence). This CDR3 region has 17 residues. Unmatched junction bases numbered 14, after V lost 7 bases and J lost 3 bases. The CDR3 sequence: CASTRTRDRGSHTEAFF. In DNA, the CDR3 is TGTGCCAGTACCCGAACCCGGGACAGGGGATCTCACACTGAAGCTTTCTTT. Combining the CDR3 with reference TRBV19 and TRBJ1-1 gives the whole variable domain DGGITQSPKYLFRKEGQNVTLSCEQNLNHDAMYWYRQDPGQGLRLIYYSQIVNDFQKGDIAEGYSVSREKKESFPLTVTSAQKNPTAFYLCASTRTRDRGSHTEAFFGQGTRLTVV.

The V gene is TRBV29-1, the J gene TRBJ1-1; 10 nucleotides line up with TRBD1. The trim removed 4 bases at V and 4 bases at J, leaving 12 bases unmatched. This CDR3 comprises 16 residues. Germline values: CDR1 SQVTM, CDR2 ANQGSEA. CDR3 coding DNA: TGCAGCGTTGGTCCGGCTGGACAGGGGGTCGGCACTGAAGCTTTCTTT. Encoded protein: CSVGPAGQGVGTEAFF. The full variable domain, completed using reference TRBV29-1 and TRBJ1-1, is SAVISQKPSRDICQRGTSLTIQCQVDSQVTMMFWYRQQPGQSLTLIATANQGSEATYESGFVIDKFPISRPNLTFSTLTVSNMSPEDSSIYLCSVGPAGQGVGTEAFFGQGTRLTVV.

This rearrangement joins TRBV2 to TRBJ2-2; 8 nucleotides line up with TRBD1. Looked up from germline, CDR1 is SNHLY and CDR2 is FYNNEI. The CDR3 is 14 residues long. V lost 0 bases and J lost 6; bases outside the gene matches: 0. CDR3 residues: CASSEATGAGELFF. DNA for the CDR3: TGTGCCAGCAGTGAAGCGACAGGGGCCGGGGAGCTGTTTTTT.

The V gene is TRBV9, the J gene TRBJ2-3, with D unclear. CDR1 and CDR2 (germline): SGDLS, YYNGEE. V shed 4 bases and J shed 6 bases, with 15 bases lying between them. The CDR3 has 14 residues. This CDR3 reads CASSPRSWPDTQYF. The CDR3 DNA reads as TGTGCCAGCAGCCCTAGGTCGTGGCCTGATACGCAGTATTTT.

The CDR3 region has the DNA TGTGCCAGCAGTTCCGTAACCACTGGCGAGCAGTACTTC. Residues: CASSSVTTGEQYF. The chain combines TRBV27 with TRBJ2-7; D not certain. The CDR3 consists of 13 residues. CDR1 is MNHEY, CDR2 SMNVEV, per germline (reference sequence). Trimming left V 4 bases short and J 6 bases short, with 13 bases between.

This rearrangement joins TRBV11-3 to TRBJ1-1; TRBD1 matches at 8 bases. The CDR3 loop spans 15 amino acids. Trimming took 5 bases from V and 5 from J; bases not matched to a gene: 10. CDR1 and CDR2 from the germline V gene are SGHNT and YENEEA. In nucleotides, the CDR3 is TGTGCCAGCAGCCATTACAGGGGGAGTAATACTGAAGCTTTCTTT. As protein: CASSHYRGSNTEAFF.

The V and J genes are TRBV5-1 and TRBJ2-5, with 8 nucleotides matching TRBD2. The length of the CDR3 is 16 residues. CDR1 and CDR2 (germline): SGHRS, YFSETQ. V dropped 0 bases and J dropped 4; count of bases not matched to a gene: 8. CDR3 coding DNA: TGCGCCAGCAGCTTGGAGCCGGGAGGGCCGGGAGAGACCCAGTACTTC. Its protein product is CASSLEPGGPGETQYF.

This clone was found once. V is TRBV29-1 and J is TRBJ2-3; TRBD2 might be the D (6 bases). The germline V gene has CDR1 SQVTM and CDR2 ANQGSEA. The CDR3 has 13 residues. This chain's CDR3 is CSAREMSTDTQYF. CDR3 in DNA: TGCTCCGCCCGGGAGATGAGCACAGATACGCAGTATTTT.

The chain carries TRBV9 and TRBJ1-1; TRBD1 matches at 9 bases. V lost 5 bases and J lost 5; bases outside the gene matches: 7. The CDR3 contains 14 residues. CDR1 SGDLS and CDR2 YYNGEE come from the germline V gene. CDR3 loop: CASSTTGGRTEAFF. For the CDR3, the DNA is TGTGCCAGCAGTACGACAGGGGGACGGACTGAAGCTTTCTTT.

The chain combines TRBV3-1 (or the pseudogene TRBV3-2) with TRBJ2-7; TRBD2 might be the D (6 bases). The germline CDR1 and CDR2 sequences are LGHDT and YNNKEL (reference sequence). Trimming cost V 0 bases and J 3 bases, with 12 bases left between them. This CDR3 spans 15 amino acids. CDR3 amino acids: CASSQDASEVYEQYF. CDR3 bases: TGTGCCAGCAGCCAAGATGCTAGCGAGGTCTACGAGCAGTACTTC.

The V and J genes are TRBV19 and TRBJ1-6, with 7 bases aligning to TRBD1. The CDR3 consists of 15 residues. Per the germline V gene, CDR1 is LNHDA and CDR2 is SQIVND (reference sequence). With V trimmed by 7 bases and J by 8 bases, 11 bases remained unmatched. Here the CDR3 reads CASKTKTGIDSPLHF. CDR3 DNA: TGTGCCAGTAAAACGAAGACAGGGATCGATTCACCCCTCCACTTT.

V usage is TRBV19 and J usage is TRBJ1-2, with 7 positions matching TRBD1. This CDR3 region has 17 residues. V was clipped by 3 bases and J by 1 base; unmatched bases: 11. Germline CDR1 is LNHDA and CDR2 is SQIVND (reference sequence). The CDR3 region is CASSMWTGTGFNYGYTF. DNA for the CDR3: TGTGCCAGTAGTATGTGGACAGGCACAGGCTTTAACTATGGCTACACCTTC.

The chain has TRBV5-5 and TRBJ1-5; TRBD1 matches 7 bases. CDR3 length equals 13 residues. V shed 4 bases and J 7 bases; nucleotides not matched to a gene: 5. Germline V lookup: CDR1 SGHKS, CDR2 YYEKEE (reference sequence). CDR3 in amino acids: CASSPTGEQPQHF. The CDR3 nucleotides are TGTGCCAGCAGCCCAACAGGGGAACAGCCCCAGCATTTT.

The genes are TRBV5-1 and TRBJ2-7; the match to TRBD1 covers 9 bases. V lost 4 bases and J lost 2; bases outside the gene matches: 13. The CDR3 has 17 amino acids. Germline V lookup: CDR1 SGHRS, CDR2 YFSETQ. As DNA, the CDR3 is TGCGCCAGCAGCCCTCACGCCGGGACAGGGTCCCCCTACGAGCAGTACTTC. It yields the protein CASSPHAGTGSPYEQYF. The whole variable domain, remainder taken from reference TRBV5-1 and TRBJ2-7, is KAGVTQTPRYLIKTRGQQVTLSCSPISGHRSVSWYQQTPGQGLQFLFEYFSETQRNKGNFPGRFSGRQFSNSRSEMNVSTLELGDSALYLCASSPHAGTGSPYEQYFGPGTRLTVT.

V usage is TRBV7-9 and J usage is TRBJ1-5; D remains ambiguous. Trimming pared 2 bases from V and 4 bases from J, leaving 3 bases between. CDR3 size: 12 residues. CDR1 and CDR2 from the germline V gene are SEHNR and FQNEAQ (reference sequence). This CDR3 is CASSLSNQPQHF. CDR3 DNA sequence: TGTGCCAGCAGCTTATCAAATCAGCCCCAGCATTTT. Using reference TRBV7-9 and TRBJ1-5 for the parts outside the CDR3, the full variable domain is DTGVSQNPRHKITKRGQNVTFRCDPISEHNRLYWYRQTLGQGPEFLTYFQNEAQLEKSRLLSDRFSAERPKGSFSTLEIQRTEQGDSAMYLCASSLSNQPQHFGDGTRLSIL.

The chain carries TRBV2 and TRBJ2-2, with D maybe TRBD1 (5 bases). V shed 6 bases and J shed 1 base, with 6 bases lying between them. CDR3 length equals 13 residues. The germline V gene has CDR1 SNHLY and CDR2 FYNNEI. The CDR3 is CASRGLNTGELFF. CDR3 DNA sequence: TGTGCCAGCAGGGGGCTGAACACCGGGGAGCTGTTTTTT.

The CDR3 protein is CASRTRTARGTGELFF. The CDR3 bases are TGTGCCAGCAGGACTAGGACGGCCAGAGGGACCGGGGAGCTGTTTTTT. The chain employs TRBV25-1 and TRBJ2-2; D perhaps matches TRBD2 (6 bases). CDR1 and CDR2 from the germline V gene are MGHDK and SYGVNS. This CDR3 is 16 amino acids long. The germline V and J ends were trimmed by 6 bases and 5 bases, with 19 bases remaining between them.

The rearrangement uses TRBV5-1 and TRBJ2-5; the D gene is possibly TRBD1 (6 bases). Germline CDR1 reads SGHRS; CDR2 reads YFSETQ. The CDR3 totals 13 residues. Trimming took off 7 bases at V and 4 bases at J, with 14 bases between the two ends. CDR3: CASGGLRGETQYF. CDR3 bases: TGCGCCAGCGGGGGCCTCCGTGGAGAGACCCAGTACTTC. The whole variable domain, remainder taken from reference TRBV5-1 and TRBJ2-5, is KAGVTQTPRYLIKTRGQQVTLSCSPISGHRSVSWYQQTPGQGLQFLFEYFSETQRNKGNFPGRFSGRQFSNSRSEMNVSTLELGDSALYLCASGGLRGETQYFGPGTRLLVL.

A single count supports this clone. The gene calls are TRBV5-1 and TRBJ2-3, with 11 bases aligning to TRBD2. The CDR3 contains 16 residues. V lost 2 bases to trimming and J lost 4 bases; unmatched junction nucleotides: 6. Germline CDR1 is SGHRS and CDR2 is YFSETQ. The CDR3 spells CASSLGLAGGSDTQYF. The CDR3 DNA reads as TGCGCCAGCAGCTTAGGGCTAGCGGGGGGATCAGATACGCAGTATTTT.

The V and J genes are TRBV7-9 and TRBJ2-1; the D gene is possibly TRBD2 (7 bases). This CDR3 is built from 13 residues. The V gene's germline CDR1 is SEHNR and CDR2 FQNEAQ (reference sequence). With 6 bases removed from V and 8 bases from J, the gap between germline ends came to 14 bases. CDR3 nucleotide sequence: TGTGCCAGCAGGGGGAGGGGGATCGATGAGCAGTTCTTC. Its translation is CASRGRGIDEQFF. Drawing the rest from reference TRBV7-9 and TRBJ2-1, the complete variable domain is DTGVSQNPRHKITKRGQNVTFRCDPISEHNRLYWYRQTLGQGPEFLTYFQNEAQLEKSRLLSDRFSAERPKGSFSTLEIQRTEQGDSAMYLCASRGRGIDEQFFGPGTRLTVL.

CDR3 protein: CAISDGDRGTGELFF. In DNA form, the CDR3 reads TGTGCCATCAGTGACGGGGACAGGGGCACCGGGGAGCTGTTTTTT. The V call is TRBV10-3, the J call TRBJ2-2, with 10 nucleotides matching TRBD1. From germline, CDR1 is ENHRY and CDR2 SYGVKD. The CDR3 covers 15 residues. The J segment lost 4 bases and the V segment lost 3 bases, leaving 2 bases of the junction unmatched.

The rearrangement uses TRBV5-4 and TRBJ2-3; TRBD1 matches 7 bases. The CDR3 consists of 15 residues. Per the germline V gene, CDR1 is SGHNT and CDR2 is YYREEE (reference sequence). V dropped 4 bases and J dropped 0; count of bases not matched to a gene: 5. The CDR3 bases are TGTGCCAGCAGCCTTCTCAGGGGGAGCACAGATACGCAGTATTTT. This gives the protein CASSLLRGSTDTQYF.

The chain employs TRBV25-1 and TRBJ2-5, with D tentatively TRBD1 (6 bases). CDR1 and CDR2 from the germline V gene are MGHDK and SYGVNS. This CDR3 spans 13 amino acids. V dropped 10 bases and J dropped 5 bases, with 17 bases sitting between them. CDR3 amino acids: CATIDRWRETQYF. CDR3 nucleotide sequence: TGTGCCACCATCGACAGGTGGAGGGAGACCCAGTACTTC.

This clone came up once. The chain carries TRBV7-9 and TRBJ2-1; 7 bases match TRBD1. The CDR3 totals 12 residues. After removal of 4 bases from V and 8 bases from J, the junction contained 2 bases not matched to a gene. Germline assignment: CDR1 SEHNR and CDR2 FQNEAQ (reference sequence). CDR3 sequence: CASSYTGDEQFF. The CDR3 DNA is TGTGCCAGCAGCTACACAGGGGATGAGCAGTTCTTC. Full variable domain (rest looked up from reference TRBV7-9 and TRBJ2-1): DTGVSQNPRHKITKRGQNVTFRCDPISEHNRLYWYRQTLGQGPEFLTYFQNEAQLEKSRLLSDRFSAERPKGSFSTLEIQRTEQGDSAMYLCASSYTGDEQFFGPGTRLTVL.